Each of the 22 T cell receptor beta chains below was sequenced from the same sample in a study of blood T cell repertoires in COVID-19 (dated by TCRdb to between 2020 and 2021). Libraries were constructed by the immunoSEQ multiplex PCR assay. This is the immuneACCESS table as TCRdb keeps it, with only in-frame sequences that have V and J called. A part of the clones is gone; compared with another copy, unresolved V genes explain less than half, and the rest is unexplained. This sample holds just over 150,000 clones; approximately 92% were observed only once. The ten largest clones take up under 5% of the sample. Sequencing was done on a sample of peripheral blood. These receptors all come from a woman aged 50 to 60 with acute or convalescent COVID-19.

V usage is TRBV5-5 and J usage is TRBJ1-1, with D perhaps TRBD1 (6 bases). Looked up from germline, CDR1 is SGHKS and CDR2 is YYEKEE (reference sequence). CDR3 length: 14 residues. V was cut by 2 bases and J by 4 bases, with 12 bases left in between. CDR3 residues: CASSFSRGSTEAFF. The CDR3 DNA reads TGTGCCAGCAGCTTTTCGAGGGGGAGCACTGAAGCTTTCTTT.

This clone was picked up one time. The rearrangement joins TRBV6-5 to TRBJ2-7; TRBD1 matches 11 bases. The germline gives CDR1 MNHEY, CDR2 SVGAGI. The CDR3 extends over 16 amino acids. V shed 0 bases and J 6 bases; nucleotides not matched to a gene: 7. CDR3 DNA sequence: TGTGCCAGCAGTTACTCTCTGGGACAGGGGGTTCGCGAGCAGTACTTC. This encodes CASSYSLGQGVREQYF.

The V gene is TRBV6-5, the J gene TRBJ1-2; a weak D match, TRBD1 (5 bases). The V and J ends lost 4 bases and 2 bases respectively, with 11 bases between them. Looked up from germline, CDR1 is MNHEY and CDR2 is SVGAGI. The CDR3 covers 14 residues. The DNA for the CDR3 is TGTGCCAGCAGTTCTAGGCAGGGAAACTATGGCTACACCTTC. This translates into CASSSRQGNYGYTF.

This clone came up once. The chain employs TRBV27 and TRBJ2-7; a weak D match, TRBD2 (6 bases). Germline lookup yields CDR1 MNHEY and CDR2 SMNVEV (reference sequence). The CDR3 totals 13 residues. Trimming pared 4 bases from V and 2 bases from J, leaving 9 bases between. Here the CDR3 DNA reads TGTGCCAGCAGTTCGGAGGGACCCTACGAGCAGTACTTC. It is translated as CASSSEGPYEQYF.

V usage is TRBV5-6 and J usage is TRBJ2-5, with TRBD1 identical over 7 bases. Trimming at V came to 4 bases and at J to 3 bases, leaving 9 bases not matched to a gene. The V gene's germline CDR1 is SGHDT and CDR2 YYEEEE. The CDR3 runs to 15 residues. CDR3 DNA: TGTGCCAGCAGCCTCAGAATCACAGGGGAAGAGACCCAGTACTTC. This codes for CASSLRITGEETQYF. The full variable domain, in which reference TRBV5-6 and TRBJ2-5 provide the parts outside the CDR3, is DAGVTQSPTHLIKTRGQQVTLRCSPKSGHDTVSWYQQALGQGPQFIFQYYEEEERQRGNFPDRFSGHQFPNYSSELNVNALLLGDSALYLCASSLRITGEETQYFGPGTRLLVL.

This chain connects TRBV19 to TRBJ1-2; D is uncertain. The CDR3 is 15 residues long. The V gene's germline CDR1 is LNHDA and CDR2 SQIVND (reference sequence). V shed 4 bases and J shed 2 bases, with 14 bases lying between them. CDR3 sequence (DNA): TGTGCCAGTAGTAAACCCCTGACGGAGAACTATGGCTACACCTTC. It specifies CASSKPLTENYGYTF.

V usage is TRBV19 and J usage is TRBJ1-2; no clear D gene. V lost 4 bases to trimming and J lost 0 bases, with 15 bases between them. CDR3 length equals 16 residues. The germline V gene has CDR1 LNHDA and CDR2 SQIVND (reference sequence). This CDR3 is CASSSAERPSNYGYTF. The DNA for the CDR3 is TGTGCCAGTAGTAGTGCAGAGCGGCCTTCTAACTATGGCTACACCTTC.

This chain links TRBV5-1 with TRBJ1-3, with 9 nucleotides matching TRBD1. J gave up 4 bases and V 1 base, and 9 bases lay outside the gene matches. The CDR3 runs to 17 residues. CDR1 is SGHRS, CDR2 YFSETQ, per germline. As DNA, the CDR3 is TGCGCCAGCAGCTTGATTTCAGGACAGGGGACCGGAAACACCATATATTTT. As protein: CASSLISGQGTGNTIYF.

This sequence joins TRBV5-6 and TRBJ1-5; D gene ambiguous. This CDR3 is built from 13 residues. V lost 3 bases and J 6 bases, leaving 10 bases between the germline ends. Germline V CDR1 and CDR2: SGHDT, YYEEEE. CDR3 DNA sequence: TGTGCCAGCAGCTCCCAAGAGGCTCAGCCCCAGCATTTT. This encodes CASSSQEAQPQHF.

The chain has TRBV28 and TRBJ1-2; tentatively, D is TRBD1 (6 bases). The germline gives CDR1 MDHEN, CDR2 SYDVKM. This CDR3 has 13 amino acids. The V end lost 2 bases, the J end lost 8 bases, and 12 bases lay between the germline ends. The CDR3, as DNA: TGTGCCAGCAGTTTAGGGGGGGCGCAAGGCTACACCTTC. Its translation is CASSLGGAQGYTF.

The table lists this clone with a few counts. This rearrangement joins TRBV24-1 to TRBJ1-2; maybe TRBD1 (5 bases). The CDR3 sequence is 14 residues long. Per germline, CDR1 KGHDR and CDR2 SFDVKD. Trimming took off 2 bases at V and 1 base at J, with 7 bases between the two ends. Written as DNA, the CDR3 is TGTGCCACCAGTGATTCCGGGGGTAACTATGGCTACACCTTC. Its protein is CATSDSGGNYGYTF.

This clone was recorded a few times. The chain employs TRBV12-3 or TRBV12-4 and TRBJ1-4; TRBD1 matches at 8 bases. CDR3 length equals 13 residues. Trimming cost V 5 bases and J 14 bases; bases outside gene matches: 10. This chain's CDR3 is CASSLYRGTRLFF. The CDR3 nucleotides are TGTGCCAGCAGTCTATACAGGGGGACAAGGCTGTTTTTT.

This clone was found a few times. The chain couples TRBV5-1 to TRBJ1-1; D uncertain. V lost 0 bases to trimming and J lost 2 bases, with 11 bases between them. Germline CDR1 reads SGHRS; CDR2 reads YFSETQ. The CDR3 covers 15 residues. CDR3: CASSLGPGENTEAFF. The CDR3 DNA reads TGCGCCAGCAGCTTGGGCCCCGGGGAAAACACTGAAGCTTTCTTT.

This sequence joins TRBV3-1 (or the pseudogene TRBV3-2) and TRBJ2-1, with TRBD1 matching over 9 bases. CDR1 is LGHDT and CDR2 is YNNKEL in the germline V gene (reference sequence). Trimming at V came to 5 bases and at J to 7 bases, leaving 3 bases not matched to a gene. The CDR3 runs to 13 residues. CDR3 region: CASSRQGGNEQFF. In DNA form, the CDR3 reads TGTGCCAGCAGCAGACAGGGGGGAAATGAGCAGTTCTTC.

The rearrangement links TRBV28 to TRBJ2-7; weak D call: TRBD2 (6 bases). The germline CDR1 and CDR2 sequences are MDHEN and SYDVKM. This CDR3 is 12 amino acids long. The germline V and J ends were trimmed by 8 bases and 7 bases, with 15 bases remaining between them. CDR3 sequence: CASQGSAGEQYF. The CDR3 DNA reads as TGTGCCAGCCAAGGGTCGGCGGGGGAGCAGTACTTC.

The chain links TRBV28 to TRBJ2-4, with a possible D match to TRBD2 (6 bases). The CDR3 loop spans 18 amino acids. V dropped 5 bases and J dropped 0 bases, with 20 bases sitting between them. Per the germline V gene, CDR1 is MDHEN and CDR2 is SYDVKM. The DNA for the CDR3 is TGTGCCAGCAGTCCGCCCCGGAGGGCAGAACTAGCCAAAAACATTCAGTACTTC. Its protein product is CASSPPRRAELAKNIQYF.

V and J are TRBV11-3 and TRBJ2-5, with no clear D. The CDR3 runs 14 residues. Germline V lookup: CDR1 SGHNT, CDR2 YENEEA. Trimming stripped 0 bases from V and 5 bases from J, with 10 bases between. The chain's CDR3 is CASSLEAVSETQYF. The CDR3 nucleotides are TGTGCCAGCAGCTTAGAGGCGGTATCCGAGACCCAGTACTTC.

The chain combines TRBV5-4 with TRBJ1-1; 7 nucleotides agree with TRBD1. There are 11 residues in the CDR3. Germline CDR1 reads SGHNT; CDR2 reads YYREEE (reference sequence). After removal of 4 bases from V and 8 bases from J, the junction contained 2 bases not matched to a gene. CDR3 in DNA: TGTGCCAGCAGCCAGGGACAGGAAGCTTTCTTT. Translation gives CASSQGQEAFF.

CDR3 DNA sequence: TGTGCCAGCAGGTCGGGACAGGGGGCGTTTCAGCCCCAGCATTTT. As protein: CASRSGQGAFQPQHF. This rearrangement joins TRBV28 to TRBJ1-5; 12 bases line up with TRBD1. CDR1 is MDHEN, CDR2 SYDVKM, per germline. The CDR3 spans 15 residues. V lost 6 bases and J lost 6; bases outside the gene matches: 6.

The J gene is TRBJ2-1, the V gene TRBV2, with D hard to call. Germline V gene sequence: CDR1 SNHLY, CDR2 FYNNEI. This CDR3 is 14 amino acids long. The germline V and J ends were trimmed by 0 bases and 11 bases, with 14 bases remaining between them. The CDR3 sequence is CASSEAAGYLQQFF. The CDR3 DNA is TGTGCCAGCAGTGAAGCTGCAGGATACCTTCAGCAGTTCTTC.

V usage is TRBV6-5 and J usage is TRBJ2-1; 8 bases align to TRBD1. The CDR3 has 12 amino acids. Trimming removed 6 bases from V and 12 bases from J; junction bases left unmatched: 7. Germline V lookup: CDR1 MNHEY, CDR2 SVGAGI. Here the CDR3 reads CASRDTGGLQFF. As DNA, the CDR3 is TGTGCCAGCAGAGATACAGGGGGATTGCAGTTCTTC.

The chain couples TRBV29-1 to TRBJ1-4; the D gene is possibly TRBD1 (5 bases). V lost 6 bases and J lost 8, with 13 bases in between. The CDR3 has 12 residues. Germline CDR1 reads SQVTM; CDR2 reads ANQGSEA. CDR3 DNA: TGCAGCGTGGGGGTCCGGGGGGAAAAACTGTTTTTT. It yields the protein CSVGVRGEKLFF.